One T cell receptor beta chain is described in this entry. The sample belongs to a study of blood T cell repertoires in COVID-19. For the study at large: Specimens from acute and convalescent COVID-19 originated in the United States, Italy and Spain.

In the authors' methods: Researchers report that nucleated cell counts were estimated from reference gene primer amplification. Only in-frame clones appear in the TCRdb table, and some are missing; sequencing was by immunoSEQ multiplex PCR. V and J calls and clone size are as listed in that table; D and trimming were resolved from the DNA. The sample lists 380,000 or so clones, roughly 90% seen once, with roughly 1.2% in the top ten. Looked up from germline, CDR1 is SGHAT and CDR2 is FQNNGV. Trimming stripped 2 bases from V and 1 base from J, with 9 bases between. CDR3 length: 14 residues. The sample taken for sequencing was peripheral blood. The rearrangement joins TRBV11-2 to TRBJ2-7, with TRBD1 as a possible D gene (6 bases). The receptor's source is a man in his forties with acute or convalescent COVID-19. CDR3 nucleotide sequence: TGTGCCAGCAGCTTATTGGACAGATCCTACGAGCAGTACTTC. It specifies CASSLLDRSYEQYF.